This T cell receptor beta chain appears in the sequencing data of a study of radiation and T cells in renal cell carcinoma. CDR3 size: 16 residues. Germline CDR1 reads SGHVS; CDR2 reads FQNEAQ. The V gene end was trimmed by 4 bases and the J gene end by 4 bases; junction bases not matched to a gene: 12. Noted time point: blood 2 weeks post-SBRT. The treatment: 15 Gy SBRT to primary tumor, nephrectomy 4 weeks later. TCRdb keeps only in-frame clones here, not all; method: immunoSEQ multiplex PCR. The sample holds around 70,000 clones, around 76% seen once. This clone was seen more than once but under ten times.

This sequence was found in a man aged 55-75 years with renal cell carcinoma. The chain couples TRBV7-8 to TRBJ1-2, with 7 bases aligning to TRBD1. The sample here was blood, taken from a patient whose treatment included radiotherapy and nephrectomy. Here the CDR3 reads CASSSRPTGSGYGYTF. The CDR3 nucleotides are TGTGCCAGCAGCTCGCGGCCGACAGGGTCGGGCTATGGCTACACCTTC.